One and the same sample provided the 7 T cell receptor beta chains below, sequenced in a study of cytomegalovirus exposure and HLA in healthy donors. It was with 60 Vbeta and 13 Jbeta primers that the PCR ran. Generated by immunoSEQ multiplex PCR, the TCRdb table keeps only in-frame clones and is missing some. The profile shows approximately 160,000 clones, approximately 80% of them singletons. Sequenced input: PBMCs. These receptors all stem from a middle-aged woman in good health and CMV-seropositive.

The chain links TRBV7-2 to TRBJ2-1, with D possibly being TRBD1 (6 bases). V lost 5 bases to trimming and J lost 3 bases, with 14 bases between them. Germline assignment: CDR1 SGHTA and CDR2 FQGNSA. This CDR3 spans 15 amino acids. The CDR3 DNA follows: TGTGCCAGCAGCCTACAACCGGACAGCTACAATGAGCAGTTCTTC. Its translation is CASSLQPDSYNEQFF.

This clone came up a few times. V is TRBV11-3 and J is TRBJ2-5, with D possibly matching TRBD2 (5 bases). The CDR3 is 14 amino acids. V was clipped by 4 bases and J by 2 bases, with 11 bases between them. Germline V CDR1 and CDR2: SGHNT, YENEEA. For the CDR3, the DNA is TGTGCCAGCAGCTGGGATAGCGTTCAAGAGACCCAGTACTTC. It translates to CASSWDSVQETQYF.

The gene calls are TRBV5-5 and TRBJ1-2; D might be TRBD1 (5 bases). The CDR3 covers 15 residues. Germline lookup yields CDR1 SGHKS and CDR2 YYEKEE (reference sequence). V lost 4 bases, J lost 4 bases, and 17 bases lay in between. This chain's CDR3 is CASSQGGSLTYGYTF. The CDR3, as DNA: TGTGCCAGCAGCCAGGGTGGGTCACTTACCTATGGCTACACCTTC.

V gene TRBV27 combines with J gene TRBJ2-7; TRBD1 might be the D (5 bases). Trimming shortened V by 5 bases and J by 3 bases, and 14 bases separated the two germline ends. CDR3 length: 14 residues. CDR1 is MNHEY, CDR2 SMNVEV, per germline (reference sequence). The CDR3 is CASSRSGSGYEQYF. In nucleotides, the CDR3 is TGTGCCAGCAGTCGGTCAGGGTCAGGCTACGAGCAGTACTTC.

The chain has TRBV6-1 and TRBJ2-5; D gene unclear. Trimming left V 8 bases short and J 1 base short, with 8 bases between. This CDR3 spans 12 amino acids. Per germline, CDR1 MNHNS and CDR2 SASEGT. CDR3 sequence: CASRVSQETQYF. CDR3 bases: TGTGCCAGCCGGGTCTCCCAAGAGACCCAGTACTTC.

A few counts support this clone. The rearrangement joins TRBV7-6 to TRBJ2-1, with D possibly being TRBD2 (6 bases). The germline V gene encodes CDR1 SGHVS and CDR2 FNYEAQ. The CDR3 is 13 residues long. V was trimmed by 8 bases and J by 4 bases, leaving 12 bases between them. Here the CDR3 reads CASGEENYNEQFF. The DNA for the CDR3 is TGTGCCAGCGGGGAGGAAAATTACAATGAGCAGTTCTTC.

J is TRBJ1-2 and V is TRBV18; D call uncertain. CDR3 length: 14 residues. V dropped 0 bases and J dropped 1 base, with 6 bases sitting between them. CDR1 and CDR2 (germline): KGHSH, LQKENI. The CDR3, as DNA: TGTGCCAGCTCACCACCGGCGGATAACTATGGCTACACCTTC. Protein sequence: CASSPPADNYGYTF.